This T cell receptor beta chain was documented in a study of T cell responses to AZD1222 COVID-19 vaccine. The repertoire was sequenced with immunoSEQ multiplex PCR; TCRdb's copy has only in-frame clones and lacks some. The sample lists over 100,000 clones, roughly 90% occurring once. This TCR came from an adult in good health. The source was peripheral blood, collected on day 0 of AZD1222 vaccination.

CDR3 sequence (DNA): TGTGCCAGCAGCTTGGACAGCTATAATGAAAAACTGTTTTTT. Its protein product is CASSLDSYNEKLFF. The chain has TRBV5-4 and TRBJ1-4; unclear D gene. This CDR3 has 14 residues. V was pared by 0 bases and J by 4 bases, with 7 bases between. Germline V gives CDR1 SGHNT, CDR2 YYREEE (reference sequence).